A selection of T cell receptor beta chains follows, all from one sample in a study of Ad26.COV2.S vaccination and SARS-CoV-2 variants. Profiling relied on immunoSEQ multiplex PCR, and the TCRdb table lists in-frame clones only, not all of them. The sample lists some 340,000 clones, 85% occurring once. The sequenced sample was peripheral blood, obtained in a trial of Ad26.COV2.S vaccine versus placebo. These receptors came from a person between 18 and 65 years old who received the Ad26.COV2.S COVID-19 vaccine or a placebo. Each CDR3 is given without its conserved first and last residue. Each record gives: CDR3 length, J gene, V gene, CDR3 protein.

13	TRBJ1-4	TRBV6-6	ASSYTGSGGEKLF
11	TRBJ1-6	TRBV19	ASGSSYNSPLH
11	TRBJ1-2	TRBV5-8	ASSFQTNYGYT
13	TRBJ2-2	TRBV15	ATSRAGLDTGELF
14	TRBJ1-6	TRBV5-1	ASSERQGGGNSPLH
11	TRBJ2-1	TRBV12-3/TRBV12-4	ASSPLIGNEQF
12	TRBJ2-1	TRBV2	ASSEVRLSNEQF
8	TRBJ2-7	TRBV20-1	SGRRDEQY
14	TRBJ2-2	TRBV7-3	ASSRTSGGTTGELF
13	TRBJ1-4	TRBV11-2	ASSSPGTGDEKLF
11	TRBJ1-5	TRBV6-5	ASTPSPYQPQH
12	TRBJ2-4	TRBV4-1	ASSPQAVKNIQY
13	TRBJ1-2	TRBV7-8	ASSLAAAGPLGYT
11	TRBJ1-1	TRBV11-2	ASSFVENTEAF
12	TRBJ2-4	TRBV18	ASSPQGAGDIQY
13	TRBJ1-6	TRBV5-6	ASSHGSSYNSPLH
11	TRBJ2-3	TRBV27	ASSLSRTDTQY
12	TRBJ2-2	TRBV3-1/TRBV3-2	ASSPIMLTGELF
16	TRBJ2-7	TRBV7-3	ASSQIAPGQEGAYEQY
15	TRBJ1-1	TRBV4-1	ASSQGTVGVKGTEAF
13	TRBJ1-5	TRBV5-1	ASSLEGRGHQPQH
11	TRBJ2-5	TRBV4-2	ASKFSGGETQY
12	TRBJ2-5	TRBV5-1	ASSEAVLQETQY
12	TRBJ2-5	TRBV6-5	ANNPGSAPETQY
13	TRBJ1-4	TRBV5-1	ASSLAGGEGEKLF
13	TRBJ1-4	TRBV4-2	ASSPTGDRNEKLF
13	TRBJ2-3	TRBV6-5	ASSPSTVSTDTQY
15	TRBJ2-7	TRBV4-1	ASSQGLRGDRDLWQY
12	TRBJ2-7	TRBV7-9	AIPASNRGYEQY
12	TRBJ2-7	TRBV11-3	ASSSTGDNREQY
14	TRBJ2-3	TRBV5-1	ASSLRTGFSADTQY
10	TRBJ2-2	TRBV13	ASSLGAGELF
12	TRBJ2-2	TRBV7-9	ASSLVDGTGELF
13	TRBJ1-6	TRBV3-1/TRBV3-2	ASSQDSGFLPPLH
13	TRBJ2-7	TRBV5-1	ASSVRGGSSYEQY
15	TRBJ1-2	TRBV3-1/TRBV3-2	ASSQGTPGTGEDGYT
13	TRBJ1-1	TRBV9	ASSGGNGRNTEAF
15	TRBJ2-2	TRBV14	ASSQGRAVPDTGELF
15	TRBJ2-1	TRBV9	ASSVGGGGASYNEQF
12	TRBJ1-6	TRBV7-9	ASSLLPEGSPLH
13	TRBJ2-3	TRBV5-6	ASRLPGLEADTQY
12	TRBJ2-1	TRBV11-3	ASSSNGPGIEQF
13	TRBJ2-6	TRBV19	ASSIQPSGANVLT
10	TRBJ2-3	TRBV10-3	AISEAGRKQY
13	TRBJ2-4	TRBV19	ASMKSPGLAAGQY
13	TRBJ1-3	TRBV6-5	ASGPLRRSGNTIY
13	TRBJ2-7	TRBV5-4	ASSLVGQGAYEQY
13	TRBJ2-3	TRBV3-1/TRBV3-2	ASSLLAGGFHTQY
13	TRBJ1-6	TRBV9	ASSVGDGYNSPLH
11	TRBJ1-4	TRBV28	ASSSPVREKLF
11	TRBJ1-2	TRBV5-1	ASSLGRGGGYT
14	TRBJ1-6	TRBV28	ASGGFRSSYNSPLH
13	TRBJ1-2	TRBV7-9	ASRSGGADGYGYT
12	TRBJ1-1	TRBV6-5	ASSSGQGNTEAF
18	TRBJ2-3	TRBV3-1/TRBV3-2	ASSKVTSGGSVFGTDTQY
15	TRBJ1-4	TRBV19	ASGRPSSTVLPEKLF
11	TRBJ1-4	TRBV7-9	ASSQGEGEKLF
14	TRBJ2-1	TRBV5-5	ASSLAGTGTYNEQF
12	TRBJ2-5	TRBV2	ASSESQVQETQY
13	TRBJ2-6	TRBV9	ASSVQGSGANVLT